This entry lists 18 T cell receptor beta chains sequenced from one sample in a study of T-cell reconstitution after alpha-beta-depleted transplantation in children. A library of TCRbeta sequences, prepared with unique molecular identifiers, was generated. TCRdb reprocessed the PCR reads via MiXCR and lists one record per CDR3 protein. This repertoire shows approximately 100,000 distinct CDR3 sequences, less than 15% found once; its top ten account for roughly 14%. Source: PBMCs from the stem cell graft donor, taken from the stem cell graft. The origin of the receptors is a human donor who donated a stem cell graft to a child with inherited bone marrow failure.

This clonotype was counted only a few times. V and J are TRBV20-1 and TRBJ2-7; D is perhaps TRBD2 (6 bases). The V gene's germline CDR1 is DFQATT and CDR2 SNEGSKA (reference sequence). The CDR3 totals 15 residues. V was trimmed by 0 bases and J by 0 bases, leaving 12 bases between them. The CDR3 is CSARDSAGPSYEQYF. CDR3 sequence (DNA): TGCAGTGCTAGAGATTCAGCGGGTCCCTCCTACGAGCAGTACTTC.

This clonotype was observed at least ten times. At one of its ends the junction is not consistent with the germline gene, which may arise from a read error. DNA of the CDR3: TGCAGCTTTGAATCGGGTTCAGATACGCAGTATTTT. This sequence encodes CSFESGSDTQYF. V usage is TRBV29-1 and J usage is TRBJ2-3; D uncertain. The germline CDR1 and CDR2 sequences are SQVTM and ANQGSEA. This CDR3 has 12 residues.

This clonotype was recorded at least ten times. This rearrangement joins TRBV20-1 to TRBJ2-1; no reliable D call. The CDR3 covers 16 residues. CDR1 DFQATT and CDR2 SNEGSKA come from the germline V gene (reference sequence). Trimming removed 1 base at V and 0 bases at J, with 13 bases between. CDR3 DNA: TGCAGTGCTAGAGCTGGCACTGCAAGCTCCTACAATGAGCAGTTCTTC. Translating it yields CSARAGTASSYNEQFF.

This clonotype was seen at least ten times. J is TRBJ1-5 and V is TRBV19; D unclear. CDR1 and CDR2 from the germline V gene are LNHDA and SQIVND (reference sequence). CDR3 size: 14 residues. Trimming took 5 bases from V and 1 from J, leaving 9 bases between them. CDR3 residues: CASSPGYSNQPQHF. CDR3 DNA sequence: TGTGCCAGTAGTCCGGGTTACAGCAATCAGCCCCAGCATTTT.

The chain employs TRBV7-2 and TRBJ1-1; weak D call: TRBD1 (6 bases). The CDR3 spans 13 residues. The germline V and J ends were trimmed by 8 bases and 1 base, with 11 bases remaining between them. Per germline, CDR1 SGHTA and CDR2 FQGNSA. CDR3 protein: CASHRDWNTEAFF. CDR3 nucleotide sequence: TGTGCCAGCCACAGGGATTGGAACACTGAAGCTTTCTTT.

This clonotype was observed at least ten times. This chain joins TRBV4-3 and TRBJ2-2, with D hard to call. Trimming took off 0 bases at V and 7 bases at J, with 9 bases between the two ends. The CDR3 sequence is 14 residues long. CDR1 and CDR2 (germline): LGHNA, YSLEER. The CDR3 loop is CASSQEAGNGELFF. The DNA for the CDR3 is TGCGCCAGCAGCCAAGAGGCTGGAAACGGGGAGCTGTTTTTT.

This clonotype was seen repeatedly, ten times or more. The chain recombines TRBV20-1 with TRBJ1-1, with D uncertain. Trimming shortened V by 1 base and J by 6 bases, and 9 bases separated the two germline ends. Germline V gives CDR1 DFQATT, CDR2 SNEGSKA (reference sequence). The CDR3 is 12 residues long. The CDR3 here is CSARGPGPEAFF. CDR3 nucleotides: TGCAGTGCTAGAGGGCCAGGACCTGAAGCTTTCTTT.

This clonotype has ten or more counts. The CDR3 bases are TGCGCCAGCAACCCCCAAATAAGAGAGGAGAAGCAGTATTTT. Translating it yields CASNPQIREEKQYF. The chain couples TRBV5-1 to TRBJ2-3; D unclear. The CDR3 extends over 14 amino acids. Germline V gene lookup returns CDR1 SGHRS and CDR2 YFSETQ. Trimming stripped 6 bases from V and 11 bases from J, with 22 bases between.

This clonotype has at least ten counts. V is TRBV5-1 and J is TRBJ2-1, with no clear D. V was pared by 4 bases and J by 8 bases, with 28 bases between. Germline V gene sequence: CDR1 SGHRS, CDR2 YFSETQ. There are 18 residues in the CDR3. The CDR3 DNA is TGCGCCAGCAGCCCAACAGAAATTCGACTCGCGCTTGTGTATGAGCAGTTCTTC. Translated: CASSPTEIRLALVYEQFF.

This clonotype was recorded at least ten times. The chain uses TRBV29-1 and TRBJ1-1; a weak D match, TRBD1 (5 bases). V lost 3 bases and J lost 4, with 15 bases in between. The CDR3 runs to 14 residues. CDR1 is SQVTM and CDR2 is ANQGSEA in the germline V gene. The CDR3 reads CSVDEPGGGTEAFF. The CDR3 DNA reads as TGCAGCGTTGATGAGCCCGGGGGGGGCACTGAAGCTTTCTTT.

This clonotype was counted at least ten times. The gene calls are TRBV5-6 and TRBJ1-1, with TRBD1 as a possible D gene (5 bases). V gave up 2 bases and J gave up 1 base, with 24 bases separating them. There are 19 residues in the CDR3. CDR1 SGHDT and CDR2 YYEEEE come from the germline V gene. This CDR3 is CASSFQRGGSTAWNTEAFF. The DNA for the CDR3 is TGTGCCAGCAGCTTTCAGAGGGGAGGGAGTACAGCATGGAACACTGAAGCTTTCTTT.

This clonotype was seen at least ten times. The gene calls are TRBV7-2 and TRBJ1-4; 7 bases fit TRBD1. V gave up 6 bases and J gave up 7 bases; unmatched junction bases: 8. In germline, CDR1 is SGHTA, CDR2 FQGNSA. The CDR3 has 14 amino acids. The CDR3 is CASSWDSVTEKLFF. CDR3 DNA: TGTGCCAGCAGTTGGGACAGCGTGACTGAAAAACTGTTTTTT.

This clonotype was seen many times. The chain links TRBV10-3 to TRBJ2-6, with 10 nucleotides matching TRBD2. The CDR3 extends over 19 amino acids. V was clipped by 3 bases and J by 4 bases; unmatched bases: 12. Germline assignment: CDR1 ENHRY and CDR2 SYGVKD. The CDR3 bases are TGTGCCATCAGTGACCGGTCGGGGCTAGCGGGAGTCGGGGCCAACGTCCTGACTTTC. It is translated as CAISDRSGLAGVGANVLTF.

As DNA, the CDR3 is TGTGCCAGTAGTATGGCAACAGGGGTTTATCAGCCCCAGCATTTT. Protein product: CASSMATGVYQPQHF. The chain joins TRBV19 to TRBJ1-5; TRBD1 matches at 7 bases. The V segment lost 3 bases and the J segment 5 bases; nucleotides outside the gene matches: 7. Germline V gene data show CDR1 as LNHDA and CDR2 as SQIVND (reference sequence). The CDR3 length is 15 residues.

This clonotype was detected many times. J is TRBJ2-7 and V is TRBV6-1; D is possibly TRBD1 or TRBD2 (5 bases each). The V and J ends lost 4 bases and 2 bases respectively, with 12 bases between them. The CDR3 loop spans 14 amino acids. The germline CDR1 and CDR2 sequences are MNHNS and SASEGT. The CDR3 spells CASSGGPYTYEQYF. CDR3 sequence (DNA): TGTGCCAGCAGTGGGGGACCCTACACCTACGAGCAGTACTTC.

In this sample, this clonotype turned up many times. The chain employs TRBV20-1 and TRBJ2-3; TRBD2 aligns across 11 bases. V shed 0 bases and J 2 bases; nucleotides not matched to a gene: 7. This CDR3 region has 17 residues. Germline V CDR1 and CDR2: DFQATT, SNEGSKA (reference sequence). This CDR3 reads CSARDRGLAEPTDTQYF. CDR3 DNA sequence: TGCAGTGCTAGAGATAGGGGACTAGCGGAACCCACAGATACGCAGTATTTT.

At least ten counts were recorded for this clonotype. V is TRBV4-2 and J is TRBJ1-2, with D perhaps matching TRBD1 (5 bases). There are 13 residues in the CDR3. Per the germline V gene, CDR1 is LGHNA and CDR2 is YNFKEQ. Trimming shortened V by 1 base and J by 5 bases, and 8 bases separated the two germline ends. The CDR3 DNA follows: TGTGCCAGCAGCCAAGGGACACATTATGGCTACACCTTC. Protein product: CASSQGTHYGYTF.

This clonotype was seen repeatedly, ten times or more. The V gene is TRBV29-1, the J gene TRBJ2-5, with D possibly TRBD2 on 5 matching bases. The length of the CDR3 is 12 residues. V was shortened by 5 bases and J by 4 bases, with 11 bases between the two germline ends. The germline V gene encodes CDR1 SQVTM and CDR2 ANQGSEA. The CDR3 here is CSVLLAGETQYF. The CDR3, as DNA: TGCAGCGTTTTGCTGGCGGGAGAGACCCAGTACTTC.